Below are 15 T cell receptor beta chains sequenced from a single sample in a study of T-cell memory formation after mild COVID-19. TCRdb used MiXCR to reprocess the 5' RACE reads, holding one entry per CDR3 protein. The sample consists of about half a million distinct CDR3 sequences, around a sixth of them appearing once. Sequencing used PBMCs or a T cell subset sorted from them (not recorded which). These receptors were obtained from an adult woman who had mild COVID-19 (a few samples of this study predate the infection). Cell type and time point are not known.

This clonotype was observed a few times. The J gene is TRBJ2-3, the V gene TRBV24-1; 11 nucleotides align to TRBD2. Germline V gene lookup returns CDR1 KGHDR and CDR2 SFDVKD. This CDR3 region has 18 residues. V lost 2 bases, J lost 4 bases, and 10 bases stayed unmatched. CDR3 sequence: CATSDSVTSGISADTQYF. The CDR3 DNA reads as TGTGCCACCAGTGATTCCGTGACTAGCGGGATAAGCGCAGATACGCAGTATTTT.

There are a few counts of this clonotype. V gene TRBV6-5 combines with J gene TRBJ2-3; TRBD1 matches at 9 bases. Per germline, CDR1 MNHEY and CDR2 SVGAGI. The ends lost 6 bases at V and 3 bases at J; junction bases unmatched: 13. The CDR3 extends over 17 amino acids. This CDR3 is CASSPTSTGTGTDTQYF. For the CDR3, the DNA is TGTGCCAGCAGCCCTACATCTACCGGGACAGGGACAGATACGCAGTATTTT.

This clonotype has more than one count but fewer than ten. The chain combines TRBV6-4 with TRBJ2-1, with D perhaps TRBD2 (5 bases). The CDR3 runs to 13 residues. CDR1 and CDR2 from the germline V gene are MRHNA and SNTAGT. V was shortened by 2 bases and J by 9 bases, with 11 bases between the two germline ends. CDR3 loop: CASSDGRRGEQFF. The CDR3 DNA sequence: TGTGCCAGCAGTGACGGGCGTCGGGGTGAGCAGTTCTTC.

Remarks on this clonotype: The junction shows a germline mismatch at one end, possibly a read error. Here the CDR3 DNA reads TGTGCCAGCAGTATATCGGGAGGTGGCGGCTACACCTTC. It specifies CASSISGGGGYTF. The chain has TRBV27 and TRBJ1-2; no definite D call. CDR1 is MNHEY and CDR2 is SMNVEV in the germline V gene (reference sequence). CDR3 length: 13 amino acids.

V usage is TRBV29-1 and J usage is TRBJ2-3; 9 positions match TRBD2. The germline V gene encodes CDR1 SQVTM and CDR2 ANQGSEA. This CDR3 contains 15 residues. Trimming cost V 3 bases and J 8 bases; bases outside gene matches: 12. CDR3 loop: CSVDPLRGGRGTQYF. The CDR3 DNA follows: TGCAGCGTTGACCCCCTGCGGGGGGGTCGAGGTACGCAGTATTTT.

This clonotype was detected a few times. This chain connects TRBV7-9 to TRBJ1-1, with 7 nucleotides matching TRBD1. Germline trimming cut 8 bases from V and 6 bases from J; bases unmatched to any gene: 9. The CDR3 loop spans 13 amino acids. The germline V gene encodes CDR1 SEHNR and CDR2 FQNEAQ (reference sequence). The CDR3 sequence is CASGRQGYSEAFF. The CDR3 DNA follows: TGTGCCAGCGGACGACAGGGTTACTCTGAAGCTTTCTTT.

This clonotype was observed a handful of times. The chain employs TRBV5-4 and TRBJ2-2; 9 bases are shared with TRBD1. Germline V gives CDR1 SGHNT, CDR2 YYREEE (reference sequence). The CDR3 totals 17 residues. The ends lost 3 bases at V and 4 bases at J; junction bases unmatched: 10. The CDR3 DNA reads TGTGCCAGCAGCTCGTGGAAGGGACAGGGACGCACCGGGGAGCTGTTTTTT. Protein sequence: CASSSWKGQGRTGELFF.

This clonotype was detected a few times. The chain joins TRBV5-1 to TRBJ2-1, with 13 positions matching TRBD2. The germline V gene encodes CDR1 SGHRS and CDR2 YFSETQ. This CDR3 has 18 amino acids. J gave up 3 bases and V 0 bases, and 6 bases lay outside the gene matches. The CDR3 DNA reads as TGCGCCAGCAGCTTGGCCGGGACTAGCGGGATAGGCTACAATGAGCAGTTCTTC. Residues: CASSLAGTSGIGYNEQFF.

The V gene is TRBV12-3 or TRBV12-4, the J gene TRBJ2-1; the match to TRBD2 covers 9 bases. The CDR3 loop spans 14 amino acids. V lost 4 bases, J lost 10 bases, and 8 bases stayed unmatched. CDR3 nucleotides: TGTGCCAGCAGTTCCGGGACTAGCTCCATGGAGCAGTTCTTC. This sequence encodes CASSSGTSSMEQFF.

The table lists this clonotype with a few counts. V gene TRBV9 combines with J gene TRBJ2-7; 7 nucleotides line up with TRBD1. After removal of 3 bases from V and 1 base from J, the junction contained 7 bases not matched to a gene. CDR3 size: 15 residues. The germline gives CDR1 SGDLS, CDR2 YYNGEE. CDR3 loop: CASSAGQSLSYEQYF. Written as DNA, the CDR3 is TGTGCCAGCAGCGCGGGACAGAGCCTTTCCTACGAGCAGTACTTC.

V gene TRBV15 combines with J gene TRBJ2-7; TRBD1 agrees at 9 bases. J was trimmed by 2 bases and V by 0 bases; bases with no gene match: 5. Germline CDR1 reads LNHNV; CDR2 reads YYDKDF (reference sequence). The CDR3 is made up of 16 amino acids. This CDR3 reads CATSRDSGTGTYEQYF. The DNA for the CDR3 is TGTGCCACCAGCAGAGATTCCGGGACAGGGACCTACGAGCAGTACTTC. Full variable domain (missing parts from reference TRBV15 and TRBJ2-7): DAMVIQNPRYQVTQFGKPVTLSCSQTLNHNVMYWYQQKSSQAPKLLFHYYDKDFNNEADTPDNFQSRRPNTSFCFLDIRSPGLGDTAMYLCATSRDSGTGTYEQYFGPGTRLTVT.

CDR3 sequence reads: CASSLKLQGVTEAFF. The CDR3, as DNA: TGCGCCAGCAGCTTGAAACTCCAGGGGGTAACTGAAGCTTTCTTT. This chain uses TRBV5-1 with TRBJ1-1; TRBD1 matches at 7 bases. V dropped 1 base and J dropped 5; count of bases not matched to a gene: 8. The germline V gene has CDR1 SGHRS and CDR2 YFSETQ. CDR3 size: 15 residues.

The rearrangement uses TRBV29-1 and TRBJ1-4; D ambiguous. CDR1 is SQVTM, CDR2 ANQGSEA, per germline. CDR3 length equals 11 residues. Trimming left V 0 bases short and J 12 bases short, with 8 bases between. The CDR3 reads CSVEEARELFF. DNA for the CDR3: TGCAGCGTTGAAGAGGCCCGGGAACTGTTTTTT.

V gene TRBV6-1 combines with J gene TRBJ2-7; 9 bases match TRBD1. CDR3 length: 14 residues. The ends lost 2 bases at V and 9 bases at J; junction bases unmatched: 8. The germline V gene encodes CDR1 MNHNS and CDR2 SASEGT. The CDR3 sequence is CASSERGQGRGQYF. The CDR3 DNA sequence: TGTGCCAGCAGTGAAAGGGGACAGGGTCGGGGGCAGTACTTC.

The J gene is TRBJ2-2, the V gene TRBV12-3 or TRBV12-4; D is uncertain. Trimming cost V 2 bases and J 9 bases, with 10 bases left between them. CDR3 length equals 13 residues. CDR3 coding DNA: TGTGCCAGCAGTTTAAGTAACGTCAGGGAGCTGTTTTTT. It codes for CASSLSNVRELFF.